This T cell receptor (beta chain) was observed in a study of T cells in Graves' hyperthyroidism and ophthalmopathy. Overall study context: Peripheral blood samples were taken at initial diagnosis, prior to any treatment. General observations from the study: Among thyroid clonotypes expanded above 0.001, most also appeared in blood.

Points on this clonotype: Its antigen is not identified.

V dropped 7 bases and J dropped 1; count of bases not matched to a gene: 3. Germline V CDR1 and CDR2: MNHNS, SASEGT. This CDR3 has 13 amino acids. The CDR3 regions of TCR beta were amplified from RNA transcripts. HTBI primers were used for first-round RT-PCR of the TCR CDR3. TCRdb re-analysed the multiplex PCR reads in MiXCR, keeping a single row per CDR3 protein. Of about 400,000 distinct CDR3 sequences in the sample, roughly 14% were seen once. Sequences were obtained from blood. This chain links TRBV6-1 with TRBJ2-5; 7 nucleotides align to TRBD2. The sequence was obtained from a man between 18 and 35 years old with Graves' ophthalmopathy. In nucleotides, the CDR3 is TGTGCCAGCACCCGGACTAGCCAAGAGACCCAGTACTTC. Translating gives CASTRTSQETQYF.